This TCR beta chain was captured by sequencing in a study of patients and donors after allogeneic stem cell transplantation. This CDR3 is 16 amino acids long. Germline lookup yields CDR1 SGDLS and CDR2 YYNGEE. J lost 3 bases, V lost 3 bases, and 9 bases had no gene match. TCRdb re-derived calls from the RT-PCR reads in MiXCR, one entry per CDR3 protein. The sample lists 900,000 to 1,000,000 distinct CDR3 sequences, roughly 18% seen once, with under 6.5% in the top ten. The chain is built from TRBV9 and TRBJ2-1; TRBD2 matches 7 bases. The TCR sequence derives from a human donor who was either an allogeneic HSCT recipient or a stem cell or donor lymphocyte infusion donor (not recorded which). It is not recorded whose cells these are; they may come from a transplant donor. Sequenced input: blood, either unsorted or a sorted T cell fraction (not recorded which). The CDR3 nucleotides are TGTGCCAGCAGCGCGCTTGGGGCTAGCGGCTACAATGAGCAGTTCTTC. Its protein is CASSALGASGYNEQFF.